This TCR beta chain was found in a study of blood T cell repertoires in COVID-19. Background on the study: Italy, Spain and the United States were the sources of the convalescent and acute COVID-19 samples.

The CDR3 consists of 16 residues. Trimming pared 3 bases from V and 0 bases from J, leaving 14 bases between. Germline CDR1 is LNHDA and CDR2 is SQIVND (reference sequence). The data were produced by immunoSEQ multiplex PCR, yet TCRdb's version contains in-frame clones alone and is incomplete. The sample holds over 300,000 clones, approximately 88% seen once. The material sequenced was peripheral blood. The clonotype comes from a man aged 35 to 55 with acute or convalescent COVID-19. The chain has TRBV19 and TRBJ1-2, with no clear D. CDR3 in DNA: TGTGCCAGTAGTATGAATTTTTACAGCTCTAACTATGGCTACACCTTC. Translation: CASSMNFYSSNYGYTF.